This T cell receptor beta chain was sequenced during a study of control samples from healthy donors and cancer patients. Sequenced by immunoSEQ multiplex PCR; TCRdb stores in-frame clones only, minus some. Among 51,000 or so clones listed, under 90% were seen once. The CDR3 is 15 amino acids. Trimming cost V 6 bases and J 4 bases; bases outside gene matches: 7. The germline CDR1 and CDR2 sequences are SGHAT and FQNNGV. The chain links TRBV11-2 to TRBJ1-1, with 11 positions matching TRBD1. The receptor comes from a man aged 65 to 79 in good health. The sample consisted of blood. The CDR3 protein is CASRRMGQGGTEAFF. The CDR3 DNA is TGTGCCAGCAGACGAATGGGACAGGGGGGCACTGAAGCTTTCTTT.